One sample yielded the 20 T cell receptor beta chains listed below, sequenced in a study of cytomegalovirus exposure and HLA in healthy donors. In the PCR, 60 Vbeta and 13 Jbeta primers were used. Sequencing used immunoSEQ multiplex PCR; TCRdb keeps in-frame clones, though not all of them. The sample holds 100,000 to 150,000 clones, approximately 17% seen once. Sequencing used PBMCs. Receptors were obtained from a female donor in good health and CMV-seropositive.

V and J are TRBV19 and TRBJ2-3; D unclear. Germline V gene lookup returns CDR1 LNHDA and CDR2 SQIVND (reference sequence). The CDR3 has 12 amino acids. V was pared by 5 bases and J by 2 bases, with 5 bases between. The CDR3 nucleotides are TGTGCCAGTAGTTACAACACAGATACGCAGTATTTT. This encodes CASSYNTDTQYF.

This clone was counted only a few times. CDR3 nucleotides: TGTGCCAGCAGCTACGACTTCTGGGATGGCTACACCTTC. The encoded protein is CASSYDFWDGYTF. V usage is TRBV7-2 and J usage is TRBJ1-2; D is ambiguous. The CDR3 length is 13 residues. Germline lookup yields CDR1 SGHTA and CDR2 FQGNSA. With 4 bases removed from V and 6 bases from J, the gap between germline ends came to 12 bases.

In this sample, this clone turned up a few times. The chain combines TRBV5-6 with TRBJ2-5; 7 nucleotides align to TRBD1. V shed 0 bases, J shed 5 bases, and the junction held 7 bases outside the gene matches. This CDR3 has 15 amino acids. Germline loops: CDR1 SGHDT, CDR2 YYEEEE. CDR3 nucleotides: TGTGCCAGCAGCTTGGTGGGGACAGCCATGGAGACCCAGTACTTC. It is translated as CASSLVGTAMETQYF.

In its sample, this clone was seen a few times. This sequence joins TRBV19 and TRBJ2-3; 8 bases fit TRBD1. The CDR3 loop spans 14 amino acids. V lost 4 bases and J lost 5; bases outside the gene matches: 5. Germline-derived CDR1 and CDR2 are LNHDA and SQIVND (reference sequence). CDR3 DNA sequence: TGTGCCAGTAGTAGCAGGGGGCCCGAAGATACGCAGTATTTT. Protein: CASSSRGPEDTQYF. Combining the CDR3 with reference TRBV19 and TRBJ2-3 gives the whole variable domain DGGITQSPKYLFRKEGQNVTLSCEQNLNHDAMYWYRQDPGQGLRLIYYSQIVNDFQKGDIAEGYSVSREKKESFPLTVTSAQKNPTAFYLCASSSRGPEDTQYFGPGTRLTVL.

V gene TRBV6-5 combines with J gene TRBJ1-6, with D maybe TRBD1 (6 bases). Trimming took off 6 bases at V and 7 bases at J, with 10 bases between the two ends. CDR1 and CDR2 from the germline V gene are MNHEY and SVGAGI. The CDR3 consists of 13 residues. CDR3 nucleotides: TGTGCCAGCAGACAGGGTCCCAATTCACCCCTCCACTTT. It yields the protein CASRQGPNSPLHF.

The rearrangement links TRBV5-6 to TRBJ2-7; possible D gene TRBD1, 6 bases. Germline values: CDR1 SGHDT, CDR2 YYEEEE. The CDR3 loop spans 17 amino acids. V was trimmed by 1 base and J by 2 bases, leaving 19 bases between them. CDR3 in amino acids: CASSLLGAKRSTYEQYF. The CDR3 DNA follows: TGTGCCAGCAGCTTGTTGGGGGCAAAACGCAGCACCTACGAGCAGTACTTC.

The rearrangement uses TRBV7-2 and TRBJ2-7; weak D call: TRBD1 (6 bases). Deletions cut 3 bases from V and 4 bases from J, with 10 bases between. CDR1 is SGHTA, CDR2 FQGNSA, per germline. CDR3 length: 13 residues. Here the CDR3 reads CASSFAGAYEQYF. The DNA for the CDR3 is TGTGCCAGCAGCTTCGCAGGGGCGTACGAGCAGTACTTC.

This clone was counted a few times. The chain carries TRBV29-1 and TRBJ2-5; 10 bases are shared with TRBD1. The germline V gene has CDR1 SQVTM and CDR2 ANQGSEA. The trim removed 7 bases at V and 1 base at J, leaving 6 bases unmatched. The CDR3 length is 14 residues. The CDR3 coding sequence is TGCAGCGCTGACAGGGGGCCGCTCCAAGAGACCCAGTACTTC. Its translation: CSADRGPLQETQYF.

This clone was recorded a few times. This rearrangement joins TRBV7-2 to TRBJ1-4; a weak D match, TRBD1 (5 bases). Trimming left V 0 bases short and J 7 bases short, with 12 bases between. Looked up from germline, CDR1 is SGHTA and CDR2 is FQGNSA. CDR3 length: 15 amino acids. The CDR3 loop reads CASSLADRGSEKLFF. In DNA, the CDR3 is TGTGCCAGCAGCTTAGCCGATAGGGGTTCTGAAAAACTGTTTTTT.

This clone was counted only a few times. The rearrangement joins TRBV5-1 to TRBJ2-7; D gene uncertain. V lost 5 bases, J lost 2 bases, and 14 bases lay in between. Germline V gene sequence: CDR1 SGHRS, CDR2 YFSETQ. This CDR3 spans 14 amino acids. In DNA form, the CDR3 reads TGCGCCAGCAGTCGACTCCCCGGCGCCTACGAGCAGTACTTC. Residues: CASSRLPGAYEQYF.

This clone has just a few counts. This chain links TRBV5-3 with TRBJ1-5, with D perhaps matching TRBD1 (5 bases). TRBV5-3 is identified as an open reading frame with a role that is uncertain. The length of the CDR3 is 18 residues. V was pared by 10 bases and J by 0 bases, with 26 bases between. The CDR3 coding sequence is TGTGCCGTCCCGGACAAACATAGGGCTGGGTATAGCAATCAGCCCCAGCATTTT. Translating it yields CAVPDKHRAGYSNQPQHF.

The table lists this clone with a few counts. This sequence joins TRBV19 and TRBJ1-6, with a tentative D call TRBD1 (6 bases). Trimming left V 5 bases short and J 2 bases short, with 16 bases between. The CDR3 spans 17 residues. Germline V gene lookup returns CDR1 LNHDA and CDR2 SQIVND (reference sequence). The CDR3 reads CASSVRGQTAYNSPLHF. As DNA, the CDR3 is TGTGCCAGTAGTGTAAGAGGACAGACGGCCTATAATTCACCCCTCCACTTT.

The chain is built from TRBV5-1 and TRBJ2-2; the match to TRBD2 covers 10 bases. Germline CDR1 is SGHRS and CDR2 is YFSETQ. This CDR3 region has 18 residues. V was clipped by 1 base and J by 1 base; unmatched bases: 7. As DNA, the CDR3 is TGCGCCAGCAGCTTGTATCCCCGGACTAGCGGGAACACCGGGGAGCTGTTTTTT. Its translation is CASSLYPRTSGNTGELFF.

The chain combines TRBV7-9 with TRBJ2-7, with D perhaps matching TRBD1 (6 bases). CDR3 length: 16 residues. The germline V gene encodes CDR1 SEHNR and CDR2 FQNEAQ (reference sequence). V lost 3 bases, J lost 1 base, and 16 bases lay in between. The CDR3 nucleotides read TGTGCCAGCAGCTTTTCCCCCGGGACACTATCCTACGAGCAGTACTTC. This codes for CASSFSPGTLSYEQYF.

This clone has only a few counts. The genes are TRBV27 and TRBJ1-5; D is possibly TRBD1 (5 bases). V was trimmed by 5 bases and J by 6 bases, leaving 41 bases between them. This CDR3 is 23 amino acids long. Germline V gives CDR1 MNHEY, CDR2 SMNVEV (reference sequence). CDR3 DNA: TGTGCCAGCAGTCACTACGGAGGCTGGATCAACTGGGAGGAGGGGACGATAATTCAGCCCCAGCATTTT. Amino acid sequence: CASSHYGGWINWEEGTIIQPQHF.

A few counts support this clone. This chain connects TRBV6-1 to TRBJ1-1, with D perhaps matching TRBD1 (5 bases). CDR1 and CDR2 (germline): MNHNS, SASEGT. With 4 bases removed from V and 4 bases from J, the gap between germline ends came to 13 bases. The CDR3 consists of 14 residues. The CDR3 is CASSVVAGGTEAFF. The CDR3 DNA is TGTGCCAGCAGTGTAGTGGCGGGGGGCACTGAAGCTTTCTTT.

This clone was recorded a few times. The chain couples TRBV28 to TRBJ2-1, with 10 positions matching TRBD2. Losses at the gene ends were 6 bases for V and 4 bases for J; bases not matched to a gene: 6. CDR3 length equals 15 residues. Germline values: CDR1 MDHEN, CDR2 SYDVKM. This chain's CDR3 is CASSPLAGAYNEQFF. CDR3 bases: TGTGCCAGCAGCCCTCTAGCGGGAGCTTACAATGAGCAGTTCTTC.

This clone was seen more than once but under ten times. CDR3 coding DNA: TGTGCCAGCAGTTTGGGAGTGGAGACCCAGTACTTC. Translated, it gives CASSLGVETQYF. This chain uses TRBV28 with TRBJ2-5; D perhaps matches TRBD2 (5 bases). The V gene's germline CDR1 is MDHEN and CDR2 SYDVKM. The V end was cut by 3 bases, the J end by 5 bases, with 7 bases between. The CDR3 sequence is 12 residues long.

J is TRBJ2-1 and V is TRBV9; D not resolved. The CDR3 extends over 14 amino acids. CDR1 and CDR2 from the germline V gene are SGDLS and YYNGEE. Trimming cost V 0 bases and J 5 bases, with 9 bases left between them. The CDR3 DNA reads as TGTGCCAGCAGCGTAGCGGTTACTAACAATGAGCAGTTCTTC. It yields the protein CASSVAVTNNEQFF.

This clone was detected a few times. This chain joins TRBV19 and TRBJ2-2, with TRBD2 identical over 8 bases. This CDR3 is 15 amino acids long. Germline lookup yields CDR1 LNHDA and CDR2 SQIVND (reference sequence). V lost 7 bases and J lost 1; bases outside the gene matches: 5. The CDR3 region is CASISTSVNTGELFF. CDR3 nucleotide sequence: TGTGCCAGTATATCGACTAGCGTGAACACCGGGGAGCTGTTTTTT.